Sequencing of this TCR beta chain was carried out in a study of PD-L1 blockade in urothelial cancer. Study information: Anywhere from 0 to 3 prior chemotherapy regimens had been received by patients.

The table came from immunoSEQ multiplex PCR; TCRdb's copy has only in-frame clones and leaves some out. The sample comprises fewer than 30,000 clones, 84% of which are singletons, and around 10% rests with the top ten. J was trimmed by 1 base and V by 3 bases; bases with no gene match: 2. The CDR3 runs to 15 residues. The germline V gene encodes CDR1 SGHTA and CDR2 FQGTGA. This chain uses TRBV7-3 with TRBJ2-3; 9 bases fit TRBD1. The clonotype originates from a man aged 70-80 years with urothelial cancer. The sample in question was PBMCs, obtained around atezolizumab (anti-PD-L1) treatment. The CDR3 coding sequence is TGTGCCAGCAGCTTTCGGGACAGGGGCACAGATACGCAGTATTTT. Translated, it gives CASSFRDRGTDTQYF.